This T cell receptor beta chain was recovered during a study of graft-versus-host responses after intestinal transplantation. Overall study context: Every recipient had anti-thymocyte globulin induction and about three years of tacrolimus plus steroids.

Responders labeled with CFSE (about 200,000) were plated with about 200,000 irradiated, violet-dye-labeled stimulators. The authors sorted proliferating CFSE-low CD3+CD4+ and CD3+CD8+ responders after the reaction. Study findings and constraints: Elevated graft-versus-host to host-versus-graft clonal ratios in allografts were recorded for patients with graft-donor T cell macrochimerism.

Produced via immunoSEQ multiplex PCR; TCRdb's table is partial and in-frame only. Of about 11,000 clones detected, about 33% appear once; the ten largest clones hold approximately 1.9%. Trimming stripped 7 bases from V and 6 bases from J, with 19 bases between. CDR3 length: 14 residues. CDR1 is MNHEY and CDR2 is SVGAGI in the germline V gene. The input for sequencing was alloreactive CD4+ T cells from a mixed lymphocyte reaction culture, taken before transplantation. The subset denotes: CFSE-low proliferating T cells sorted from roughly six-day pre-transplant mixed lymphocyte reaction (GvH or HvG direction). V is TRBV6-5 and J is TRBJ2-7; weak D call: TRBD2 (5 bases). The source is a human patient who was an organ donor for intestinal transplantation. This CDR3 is CASNPRHPAGEQYF. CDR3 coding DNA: TGTGCCAGCAACCCCAGGCACCCCGCGGGCGAGCAGTACTTC.